Described below is a single TCR beta chain sequence and its context. The data originate from a study of blood T cell repertoires in COVID-19. V shed 5 bases, J shed 3 bases, and the junction held 9 bases outside the gene matches. The CDR3 consists of 16 residues. Germline CDR1 SGHRS, CDR2 YFSETQ. Sequencing was performed with immunoSEQ multiplex PCR; in TCRdb, only in-frame clones are kept and a portion is missing. In the table there are some 150,000 clones, approximately 90% of which are singletons. The sequencing sample was made of peripheral blood. This receptor was taken from a woman aged 45 to 65 with acute or convalescent COVID-19. J is TRBJ2-2 and V is TRBV5-1; 8 nucleotides line up with TRBD2. This CDR3 reads CASSPFGTRDTGELFF. CDR3 in DNA: TGCGCCAGCAGTCCATTCGGGACTAGGGACACCGGGGAGCTGTTTTTT. The full variable domain, its missing parts supplied by reference TRBV5-1 and TRBJ2-2, is KAGVTQTPRYLIKTRGQQVTLSCSPISGHRSVSWYQQTPGQGLQFLFEYFSETQRNKGNFPGRFSGRQFSNSRSEMNVSTLELGDSALYLCASSPFGTRDTGELFFGEGSRLTVL.